A selection of T cell receptor beta chains follows, all from one sample in a study of blood T cell repertoires in COVID-19. Some clones are missing from TCRdb's copy, which holds only in-frame ones; the method was immunoSEQ multiplex PCR. The sample has roughly 160,000 clones, approximately 90% seen once. The sequenced material came from peripheral blood. The receptors stem from a man aged 50-60 years who had recovered from COVID-19. The CDR3 runs from the conserved cysteine through the conserved F or W.

cdr3_aa cdr3_length v_call
CASSPLTSGGEQYF 14 TRBV18
CATRSTGGREKLFF 14 TRBV15
CASSPGLADRKETQYF 16 TRBV6-2/TRBV6-3
CASGLSLGRGANTGELFF 18 TRBV12-5
CASSLEGRGTNTEAFF 16 TRBV5-4
CASSEGQGQSPLHF 14 TRBV5-1
CASSPGEPYEQYF 13 TRBV5-8
CASSYTGANYGYTF 14 TRBV6-5
CASSVYPGQPPQTAF 15 TRBV9
CSVEQGAGAKNIQYF 15 TRBV29-1
CASSPRTDTQYF 12 TRBV19
CASSYSAGPGGYTF 14 TRBV6-2/TRBV6-3
CASSPAGPGTGTGYTF 16 TRBV4-1
CATSRGGGSADTQYF 15 TRBV15
CASSLATVTTGELFF 15 TRBV7-8
CASSLRTSGTRSGQYF 16 TRBV5-6
CSVRDRGGGYTF 12 TRBV29-1
CASSYSSGSSYNEQFF 16 TRBV6-2/TRBV6-3
CASSVRGQPQHF 12 TRBV19
CASSTNVGTGIYEQYF 16 TRBV6-2/TRBV6-3
CASSLGGGAWETQYF 15 TRBV11-2
CASSPRNEGEQYF 13 TRBV18
CASSRQGIGRTDTQYF 16 TRBV2
CASSFKSGTGSHEQFF 16 TRBV5-1
CASSRTRTQNQETQYF 16 TRBV18
CASSQLAGASEQYF 14 TRBV7-8
CASSSRGGRGFSYGYTF 17 TRBV7-2
CASSQVLLSETQYF 14 TRBV14
CASSFRPGLASTGELFF 17 TRBV5-4
CAWSRRAHEQYF 12 TRBV30
CASTSDGVRSGNTIYF 16 TRBV28
CASRLTDTQYF 11 TRBV7-6
CASSQGGIDYGYTF 14 TRBV5-4
CASSFRTSGAGEQFF 15 TRBV7-2
CASSPRGRSTGELFF 15 TRBV5-1